The rows below give T cell receptor beta chains drawn from one sample of a study of blood T cell repertoires in COVID-19. Measured with immunoSEQ multiplex PCR; TCRdb has only the in-frame clones, and not every one. The profile shows some 300,000 clones, around 88% of them singletons. Sequenced: peripheral blood. The receptors here all came from a woman in her 70s with COVID-19, enrolled during active disease. Both conserved end residues are part of each CDR3. Each record gives: clone size, CDR3 length, V gene, D gene, J gene, CDR3 protein, CDR3 DNA. The D gene is left open where the match is weak. The size of a clone is reported for some rows only, either as once, few or many, or as a class for expanded clones.

>NA|14|TRBV29-1|TRBD2|TRBJ2-7
CSVGTSGGSYEQYF
TGCAGCGTAGGGACTAGCGGGGGGTCCTACGAGCAGTACTTC
>NA|14|TRBV28|NA|TRBJ1-6
CASSSGRVNSPLHF
TGTGCCAGCAGTTCGGGAAGGGTTAATTCACCCCTCCACTTT
>NA|17|TRBV7-9|TRBD1|TRBJ2-1
CASSSRRGPDSYNEQFF
TGTGCCAGCAGCTCCCGTAGGGGGCCAGACTCCTACAATGAGCAGTTCTTC
>NA|13|TRBV6-1|NA|TRBJ2-3
CASRRTRGDTQYF
TGTGCCAGCAGACGAACAAGGGGTGATACGCAGTATTTT
>NA|14|TRBV2|NA|TRBJ1-5
CASSEASSNQPQHF
TGTGCCAGCAGTGAAGCTAGTAGCAATCAGCCCCAGCATTTT
>NA|12|TRBV5-6|NA|TRBJ2-7
CASSPAGSEQYF
TGTGCCAGCAGCCCCGCGGGGAGTGAGCAGTACTTC
>NA|16|TRBV27|NA|TRBJ2-3
CASSFSDPLGRDTQYF
TGTGCCAGCAGTTTCTCCGACCCCCTTGGGAGGGATACGCAGTATTTT
>NA|15|TRBV2|NA|TRBJ1-5
CASRASGFGNQPQHF
TGTGCCAGCAGGGCTTCAGGGTTTGGGAATCAGCCCCAGCATTTT
>NA|15|TRBV5-1|TRBD1|TRBJ1-2
CASSSSTGGVYGYTF
TGCGCCAGCAGCTCCTCGACAGGGGGCGTCTATGGCTACACCTTC
>NA|14|TRBV28|TRBD1|TRBJ1-1
CASVPGTGETEAFF
TGTGCCAGCGTACCCGGGACAGGGGAGACTGAAGCTTTCTTT
>NA|18|TRBV27|TRBD1|TRBJ1-2
CASSLSRTGGHGVNGYTF
TGTGCCAGCAGTTTGTCCAGGACAGGGGGCCATGGAGTTAATGGCTACACCTTC
>NA|17|TRBV7-2|TRBD1|TRBJ2-5
CASSLAHRGPLQETQYF
TGTGCCAGCAGCTTAGCGCATAGGGGGCCCCTACAAGAGACCCAGTACTTC
>NA|16|TRBV12-5|NA|TRBJ2-7
CASGLVLGGSGEEQYF
TGTGCTAGTGGTTTGGTACTAGGTGGGTCAGGGGAAGAGCAGTACTTC
>once|13|TRBV2|NA|TRBJ2-5
CATGSGFQETQYF
TGTGCCACCGGATCGGGGTTCCAAGAGACCCAGTACTTC
>NA|16|TRBV5-1|TRBD2|TRBJ2-5
CASSLPGLAGVETQYF
TGCGCCAGCAGCTTGCCGGGACTAGCGGGGGTGGAGACCCAGTACTTC
>NA|15|TRBV28|NA|TRBJ1-6
CASSLWRVGRSPLHF
TGTGCCAGCAGTTTATGGAGGGTCGGTCGGTCACCCCTCCACTTT
>NA|16|TRBV4-2|NA|TRBJ1-1
CASSQDLTESFTEAFF
TGTGCCAGCAGCCAAGATCTGACAGAATCCTTCACTGAAGCTTTCTTT
>once|13|TRBV7-9|NA|TRBJ1-1
CASSPGINTEAFF
TGTGCCAGCAGCCCAGGGATTAACACTGAAGCTTTCTTT
>NA|15|TRBV18|TRBD1|TRBJ2-5
CASSPPNRGLETQYF
TGTGCCAGCTCACCACCGAACAGGGGGCTAGAGACCCAGTACTTC
>once|15|TRBV19|NA|TRBJ2-1
CASSIFESSYNEQFF
TGTGCCAGTAGTATATTTGAGAGCTCCTACAATGAGCAGTTCTTC
>NA|14|TRBV5-1|NA|TRBJ2-7
CASSLVATPYEQYF
TGCGCCAGCAGCTTGGTGGCCACACCCTACGAGCAGTACTTC
>NA|13|TRBV2|NA|TRBJ2-5
CASSPAGQETQYF
TGTGCCAGCAGCCCTGCAGGCCAAGAGACCCAGTACTTC
>NA|13|TRBV19|NA|TRBJ2-3
CASSNLLADTQYF
TGTGCCAGTAGTAACCTACTAGCAGATACGCAGTATTTT
>NA|14|TRBV5-4|TRBD1|TRBJ2-1
CASSYYTGGGEQFF
TGTGCCAGCAGTTACTACACAGGGGGTGGTGAGCAGTTCTTC
>NA|15|TRBV3-1/TRBV3-2|TRBD1|TRBJ1-2
CASSPRQGSNYGYTF
TGTGCCAGCAGCCCCCGACAGGGCTCTAACTATGGCTACACCTTC
>NA|15|TRBV4-3|NA|TRBJ1-2
CASSREPTVTYGYTF
TGCGCCAGCAGCCGCGAACCGACTGTCACATATGGCTACACCTTC
>NA|14|TRBV6-2/TRBV6-3|TRBD2|TRBJ2-5
CASSLAGREETQYF
TGTGCCAGCAGCCTAGCGGGCAGAGAAGAGACCCAGTACTTC
>NA|15|TRBV27|NA|TRBJ2-1
CASSNQGSSYNEQFF
TGTGCCAGCAGCAATCAGGGAAGCTCCTACAATGAGCAGTTCTTC
>NA|15|TRBV6-2/TRBV6-3|TRBD1|TRBJ1-5
CASSYSPGGYQPQHF
TGTGCCAGCAGTTACTCACCAGGGGGCTATCAGCCCCAGCATTTT
>NA|13|TRBV15|NA|TRBJ2-2
CATSGGYAGELFF
TGTGCCACCAGCGGGGGGTACGCCGGGGAGCTGTTTTTT
>NA|12|TRBV19|TRBD1|TRBJ1-2
CASSLDREGYTF
TGTGCCAGTAGTTTGGACAGGGAAGGCTACACCTTC